What follows describes a single TCR beta chain. There are many counts of this clonotype. Its antigen has not been determined. Base-call qualities are not available, and no considerably larger clone is one nucleotide away. The sample is drawn from a study of response to subunit inactivated influenza vaccine (dated by TCRdb to 2016 to 2019). Context from the whole study: Deep quantitative profiling of the T cell receptor repertoire was used in the study to follow responses to a trivalent subunit inactivated influenza vaccine. Study-wide conclusions, independent of this receptor: The authors suggested that each seasonal influenza vaccination may recruit only a limited number of new T cells.

Library preparation employed RT-PCR. The sequencer listed for this sample is Illumina HiSeq 2500. The public reads were reanalyzed by TCRdb: fastp trimming at Q25, MiXCR alignment, in-frame beta chains only. Under each unique CDR3 protein, matching rows form one entry showing the most common genes and DNA. This sample comprises about 620,000 distinct CDR3 sequences, 11% of them detected only once. Of the sample, more than 9.5% falls within the top ten clones. The CDR3, from cysteine to phenylalanine, totals 18 residues. Only the CDR3 DNA is retained, 54 bases long and in frame from the first base. V trim: 3 bases; J trim: 3 bases; unmatched bases: 11. A further study also used this sample, focusing on T cells expressing NK-cell markers. As that second study puts it: TCR beta cDNA libraries were prepared using 5'RACE template switching, which introduced a universal primer site and unique molecular identifiers. In sorted CD3+CD56+NKG2C+, CD3+CD56+NKG2C- and CD3+CD56-NKG2C+ T-cell subsets from 8 or 9 donors, TCR beta-chain repertoires were profiled. Among the eight sequenced donors, seven were HCMV-seropositive and one was HCMV-seronegative. In several experiments an anti-gammadeltaTCR antibody was added to restrict sorting to alphabetaTCR-expressing T cells. In over five donors, the dominant CD3+CD56+NKG2C+ clonotypes were found to rank among the top 10 CD8+ clonotypes and to make up roughly 1.0-7.5% of CD8+ T cells. Those dominant clonotypes were again the most abundant among CD3+CD56-NKG2C+ cells in a handful of donors, at roughly 25-60.1%. Whether the expanded NKG2C-expressing T cell clones were specific for HCMV antigens remained unclear. All eight donors whose samples were sequenced were randomly selected healthy volunteers, three of them men and five women. A commercial ELISA kit detecting HCMV-specific IgG in serum was used to determine HCMV serostatus. Peripheral blood mononuclear cells were isolated from blood by Ficoll density gradient centrifugation. For six donors, unsorted PBMC were also used to sequence bulk peripheral blood T-cell repertoires. Synthesis of cDNA was primed from the TCR beta constant segment and was followed by two consecutive PCR amplification steps. Illumina HiSeq 2000/2500, MiSeq or NextSeq was used to sequence libraries as 2 x 150 bp reads. MIGEC handled demultiplexing of the reads and grouping by UMI, while MiTCR was used to assemble and quantify clonotypes. To remove erroneous sequences, TCR cDNA sequences were retained only when supported by two or more reads. The tcR package was used for downstream repertoire analysis, and clonotypes were matched between fractions using CDR3 nucleotide sequence together with V segment. VDJmatch was used to annotate antigen specificity against VDJdb, with one amino acid substitution allowed in CDR3.

Rearrangement joined TRBV12-3 or TRBV12-4 to TRBJ2-2; TRBD2 lines up with 9 middle nucleotides. The source is a man between 50 and 59 years old who received an inactivated influenza vaccine. Donor details come from another sample of the same person, matched by shared clones. Sample: PBMCs from blood, taken on the day of vaccination. The CDR3 region: CASSFGLAGSSDTGELFF. In nucleotides, the sequence is TGTGCCAGCAGTTTTGGGCTAGCGGGATCGTCAGACACCGGGGAGCTGTTTTTT.